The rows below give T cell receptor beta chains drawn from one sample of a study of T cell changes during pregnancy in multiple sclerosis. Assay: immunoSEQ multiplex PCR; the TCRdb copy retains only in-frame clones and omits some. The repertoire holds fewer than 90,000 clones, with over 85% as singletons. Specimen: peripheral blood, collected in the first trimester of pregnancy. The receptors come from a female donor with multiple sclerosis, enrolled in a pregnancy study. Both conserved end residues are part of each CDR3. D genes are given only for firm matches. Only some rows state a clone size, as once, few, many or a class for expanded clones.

CASSISPNTEAFF,TGTGCCAGTAGTATCAGTCCTAACACTGAAGCTTTCTTT,.,TRBJ1-1,TRBV19,.
CASSFRLAGDRYEQYF,TGTGCCAGCAGTTTTCGGCTAGCGGGAGATAGGTACGAGCAGTACTTC,TRBD2,TRBJ2-7,TRBV27,.
CSVGGLGRNEQFF,TGCAGCGTAGGAGGCCTTGGGAGGAATGAGCAGTTCTTC,.,TRBJ2-1,TRBV29-1,.
CASSGRGQEYTDTQYF,TGTGCCAGCAGTGGGCGGGGACAGGAGTACACAGATACGCAGTATTTT,TRBD1,TRBJ2-3,TRBV25-1,.
CASSISPERLKTLPLYNEQFF,TGTGCCAGCAGCATCTCCCCGGAGCGACTCAAAACCCTACCCCTTTACAATGAGCAGTTCTTC,.,TRBJ2-1,TRBV9,.
CASGLAISTDTQYF,TGTGCCAGCGGTTTAGCCATTAGCACAGATACGCAGTATTTT,.,TRBJ2-3,TRBV7-9,.
CASSPRQGSTDTQYF,TGTGCCAGCAGCCCCCGACAGGGGAGCACAGATACGCAGTATTTT,TRBD1,TRBJ2-3,TRBV7-2,.
CASTPSYGNTEAFF,TGTGCCAGTACCCCTTCGTACGGGAACACTGAAGCTTTCTTT,.,TRBJ1-1,TRBV19,.
CASSRNRGDTEAFF,TGTGCCAGCAGCCGTAACAGGGGTGACACTGAAGCTTTCTTT,TRBD1,TRBJ1-1,TRBV11-2,.
CASLNRAGNTEAFF,TGCGCCAGCTTGAACCGGGCGGGGAACACTGAAGCTTTCTTT,.,TRBJ1-1,TRBV10-2,.
CAWSVGQPGAVEQYF,TGTGCCTGGAGTGTAGGGCAACCGGGAGCAGTAGAGCAGTACTTC,.,TRBJ2-7,TRBV30,.
CSFRDRGLLEQYF,TGCAGCTTCCGGGACAGGGGGCTTTTAGAGCAGTACTTC,TRBD1,TRBJ2-7,TRBV29-1,.
CASTPGTGADSYEQYF,TGTGCCAGCACCCCCGGGACAGGGGCCGACTCCTACGAGCAGTACTTC,TRBD1,TRBJ2-7,TRBV9,.
CASSIDSQRTDTQYF,TGTGCCAGTAGTATAGATAGTCAGAGGACAGATACGCAGTATTTT,.,TRBJ2-3,TRBV19,.
CASSYAGNRGTEAFF,TGTGCCAGCAGCTACGCGGGAAACCGCGGGACTGAAGCTTTCTTT,.,TRBJ1-1,TRBV6-5,.
CASSSPTSGSPDTQYF,TGTGCCAGCAGCTCCCCCACTAGCGGGAGCCCAGATACGCAGTATTTT,.,TRBJ2-3,TRBV21-1,once
CASSPGEGGYNEQFF,TGCGCCAGCAGCCCTGGGGAGGGGGGCTACAATGAGCAGTTCTTC,.,TRBJ2-1,TRBV4-3,.
CASSIGRKSTEQYF,TGTGCCAGTAGTATCGGCAGGAAATCTACCGAGCAGTACTTC,.,TRBJ2-7,TRBV19,.
CASSLTSGAYNEQFF,TGTGCCAGCAGTTTAACTAGCGGGGCATACAATGAGCAGTTCTTC,TRBD2,TRBJ2-1,TRBV28,.
CASSWGRDTQYF,TGTGCCAGCAGCTGGGGGAGGGATACGCAGTATTTT,.,TRBJ2-3,TRBV7-9,.
CASTIAGGPQETQYF,TGCGCCAGCACTATAGCGGGAGGGCCTCAAGAGACCCAGTACTTC,TRBD2,TRBJ2-5,TRBV10-2,once